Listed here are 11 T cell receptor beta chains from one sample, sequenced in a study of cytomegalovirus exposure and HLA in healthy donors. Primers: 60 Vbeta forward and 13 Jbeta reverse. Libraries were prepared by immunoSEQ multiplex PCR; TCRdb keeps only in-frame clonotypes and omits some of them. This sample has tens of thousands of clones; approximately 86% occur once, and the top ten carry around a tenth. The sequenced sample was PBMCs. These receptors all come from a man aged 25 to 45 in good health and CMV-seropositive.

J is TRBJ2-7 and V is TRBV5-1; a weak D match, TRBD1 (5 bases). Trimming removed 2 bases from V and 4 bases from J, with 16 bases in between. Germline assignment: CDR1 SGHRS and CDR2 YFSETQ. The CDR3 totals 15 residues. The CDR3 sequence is CASSLEGAPPYEQYF. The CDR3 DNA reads TGCGCCAGCAGCTTAGAAGGGGCCCCCCCTTACGAGCAGTACTTC.

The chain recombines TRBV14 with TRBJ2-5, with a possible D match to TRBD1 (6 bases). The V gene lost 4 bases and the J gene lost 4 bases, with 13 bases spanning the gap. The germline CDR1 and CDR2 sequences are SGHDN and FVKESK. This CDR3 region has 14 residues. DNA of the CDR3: TGTGCCAGCAGCCGATGGGGGCGGGCAGAGACCCAGTACTTC. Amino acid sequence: CASSRWGRAETQYF.

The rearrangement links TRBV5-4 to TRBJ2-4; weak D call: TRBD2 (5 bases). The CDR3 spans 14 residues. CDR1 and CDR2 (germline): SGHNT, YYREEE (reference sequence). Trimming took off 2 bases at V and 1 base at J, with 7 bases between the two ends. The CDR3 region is CASSFSGAKNIQYF. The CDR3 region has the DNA TGTGCCAGCAGCTTCTCGGGGGCCAAAAACATTCAGTACTTC.

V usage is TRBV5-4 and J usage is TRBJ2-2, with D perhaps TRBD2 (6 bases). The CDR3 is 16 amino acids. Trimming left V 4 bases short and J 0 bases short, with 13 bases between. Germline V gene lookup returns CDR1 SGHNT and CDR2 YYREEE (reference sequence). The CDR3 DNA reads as TGTGCCAGCAGCACCGGACTATTCGCGAACACCGGGGAGCTGTTTTTT. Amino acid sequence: CASSTGLFANTGELFF. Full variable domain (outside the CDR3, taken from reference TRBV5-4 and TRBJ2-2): ETGVTQSPTHLIKTRGQQVTLRCSSQSGHNTVSWYQQALGQGPQFIFQYYREEENGRGNFPPRFSGLQFPNYSSELNVNALELDDSALYLCASSTGLFANTGELFFGEGSRLTVL.

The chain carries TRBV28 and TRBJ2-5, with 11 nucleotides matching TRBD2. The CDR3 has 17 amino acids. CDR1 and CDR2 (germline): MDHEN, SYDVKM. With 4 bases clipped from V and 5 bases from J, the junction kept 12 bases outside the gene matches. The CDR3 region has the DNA TGTGCCAGCAGTTCCTCCCCGACTAGCGGGACCGGGGAGACCCAGTACTTC. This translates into CASSSSPTSGTGETQYF.

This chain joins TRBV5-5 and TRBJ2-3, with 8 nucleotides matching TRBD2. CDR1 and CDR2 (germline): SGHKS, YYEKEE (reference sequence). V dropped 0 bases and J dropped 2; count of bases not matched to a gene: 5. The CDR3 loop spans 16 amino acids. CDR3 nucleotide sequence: TGTGCCAGCAGCTTGGACGCCGGGAGGGCCACAGATACGCAGTATTTT. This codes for CASSLDAGRATDTQYF.

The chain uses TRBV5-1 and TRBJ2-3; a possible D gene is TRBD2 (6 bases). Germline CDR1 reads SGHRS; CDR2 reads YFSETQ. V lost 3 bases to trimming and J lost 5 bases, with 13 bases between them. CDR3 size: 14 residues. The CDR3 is CASSSSLGGDTQYF. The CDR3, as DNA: TGCGCCAGCAGCTCATCCCTCGGGGGAGATACGCAGTATTTT.

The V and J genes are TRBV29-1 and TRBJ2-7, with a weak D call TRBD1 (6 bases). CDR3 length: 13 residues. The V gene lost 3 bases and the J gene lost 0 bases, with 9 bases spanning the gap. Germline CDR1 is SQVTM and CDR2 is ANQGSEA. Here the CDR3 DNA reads TGCAGCGTTGAGGACAGACACTCCTACGAGCAGTACTTC. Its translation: CSVEDRHSYEQYF.

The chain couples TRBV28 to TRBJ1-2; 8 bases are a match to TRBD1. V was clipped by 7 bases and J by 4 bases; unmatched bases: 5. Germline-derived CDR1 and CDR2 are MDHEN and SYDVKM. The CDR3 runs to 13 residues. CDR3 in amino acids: CASTNDRGYGYTF. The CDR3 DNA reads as TGTGCCAGCACCAACGACAGGGGCTATGGCTACACCTTC.

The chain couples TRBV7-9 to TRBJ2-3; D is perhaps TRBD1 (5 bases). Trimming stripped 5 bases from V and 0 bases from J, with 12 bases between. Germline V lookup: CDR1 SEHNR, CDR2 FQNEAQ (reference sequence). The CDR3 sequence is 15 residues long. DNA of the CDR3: TGTGCCAGCAGCCGGACAACCGCTAGCACAGATACGCAGTATTTT. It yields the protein CASSRTTASTDTQYF.

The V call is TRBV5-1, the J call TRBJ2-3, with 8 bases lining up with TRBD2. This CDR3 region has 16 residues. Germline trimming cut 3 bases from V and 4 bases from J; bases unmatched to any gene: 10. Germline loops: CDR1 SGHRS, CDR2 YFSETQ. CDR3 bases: TGCGCCAGCAGCTCAGGGACTAGGGGAGGTTCAGATACGCAGTATTTT. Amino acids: CASSSGTRGGSDTQYF.